The 19 T cell receptor beta chains presented below share a single source sample, sequenced in a study of blood T cell repertoires in COVID-19. The method was immunoSEQ multiplex PCR; TCRdb's version includes in-frame clones alone and lacks a portion of them. This table holds approximately 230,000 clones, around 89% found once. Sample: PBMCs or T cells enriched from blood (not recorded which). The receptor source for this set is a woman aged 25-40 years who had recovered from COVID-19.

The gene calls are TRBV29-1 and TRBJ2-2, with D perhaps matching TRBD1 (6 bases). V was cut by 6 bases and J by 2 bases, with 19 bases left in between. Germline-derived CDR1 and CDR2 are SQVTM and ANQGSEA. The CDR3 is 16 amino acids. In nucleotides, the CDR3 is TGCAGCGTAGATACCGGGACACAGTCTAACACCGGGGAGCTGTTTTTT. Translation: CSVDTGTQSNTGELFF.

This clone showed up just a few times. The chain joins TRBV7-8 to TRBJ2-2; TRBD1 matches 8 bases. V trimming: 5 bases; J trimming: 5 bases; junction bases outside the gene matches: 10. The CDR3 sequence is 16 residues long. The germline CDR1 and CDR2 sequences are SGHVS and FQNEAQ. The CDR3, as DNA: TGTGCCAGCAGCCACAAAGACAGGGGCAGAACCGGGGAGCTGTTTTTT. Translating gives CASSHKDRGRTGELFF.

V and J are TRBV7-2 and TRBJ2-3; tentative D call: TRBD2 (5 bases). The germline V gene encodes CDR1 SGHTA and CDR2 FQGNSA. This CDR3 has 16 amino acids. The ends were cut back, 2 bases at V and 4 bases at J, with 16 bases in the middle. Here the CDR3 DNA reads TGTGCCAGCAGCTTAAGGCGTGACCCCGGGGCAGATACGCAGTATTTT. This encodes CASSLRRDPGADTQYF.

V is TRBV24-1 and J is TRBJ2-3; 12 bases are a match to TRBD1. Germline CDR1 reads KGHDR; CDR2 reads SFDVKD. This CDR3 has 19 residues. V dropped 2 bases and J dropped 5; count of bases not matched to a gene: 13. The CDR3 here is CATSDSPGTGGALGDTQYF. CDR3 DNA: TGTGCCACCAGTGATTCCCCCGGGACAGGGGGCGCTTTAGGAGATACGCAGTATTTT.

The chain recombines TRBV28 with TRBJ1-2, with 9 bases aligning to TRBD1. The trim removed 6 bases at V and 1 base at J, leaving 9 bases unmatched. CDR3 length: 16 amino acids. Germline lookup yields CDR1 MDHEN and CDR2 SYDVKM. CDR3 loop: CASSRAGTGYNYGYTF. CDR3 DNA: TGTGCCAGCAGCCGAGCCGGGACAGGGTATAACTATGGCTACACCTTC.

The rearrangement links TRBV19 to TRBJ1-1; D uncertain. The V gene lost 4 bases and the J gene lost 0 bases, with 12 bases spanning the gap. The CDR3 spans 15 residues. Germline-derived CDR1 and CDR2 are LNHDA and SQIVND (reference sequence). The DNA of the CDR3 is TGTGCCAGTAGTACCGCCGACACGATGAACACTGAAGCTTTCTTT. It is translated as CASSTADTMNTEAFF.

The chain couples TRBV7-2 to TRBJ1-4; TRBD1 is a possible D gene (5 bases). V was trimmed by 6 bases and J by 8 bases, leaving 22 bases between them. The CDR3 length is 16 residues. Germline assignment: CDR1 SGHTA and CDR2 FQGNSA. The CDR3 is CASSPSFGRVSEKLFF. CDR3 sequence (DNA): TGTGCCAGCAGTCCAAGTTTCGGCAGGGTGAGCGAAAAACTGTTTTTT.

This clone occurred many times. The rearrangement links TRBV2 to TRBJ1-5, with 9 bases aligning to TRBD1. CDR3 length equals 15 residues. CDR1 is SNHLY and CDR2 is FYNNEI in the germline V gene. Losses at the gene ends were 4 bases for V and 6 bases for J; bases not matched to a gene: 7. DNA of the CDR3: TGTGCCAGCAGTGTGCAACAGGGGGCGATTCAGCCCCAGCATTTT. It encodes CASSVQQGAIQPQHF.

The CDR3 bases are TGTGCCAGCAGTCCGGGAGCTGGGGGTAGATCGAACACTGAAGCTTTCTTT. Protein product: CASSPGAGGRSNTEAFF. The V and J genes are TRBV28 and TRBJ1-1; a weak D match, TRBD1 (5 bases). Germline loops: CDR1 MDHEN, CDR2 SYDVKM. Trimming took off 5 bases at V and 1 base at J, with 20 bases between the two ends. CDR3 length: 17 residues.

The chain employs TRBV3-1 (or the pseudogene TRBV3-2) and TRBJ1-6; TRBD1 is a possible D gene (6 bases). CDR3 length: 17 amino acids. Trimming pared 3 bases from V and 8 bases from J, leaving 20 bases between. Germline V gives CDR1 LGHDT, CDR2 YNNKEL (reference sequence). In DNA form, the CDR3 reads TGTGCCAGCAGCCAGAGTAAAGGGGGGGCGGTTTATTCACCCCTCCACTTT. This translates into CASSQSKGGAVYSPLHF.

On this clone: The sample has other DNA sequences that encode this CDR3 too. The chain carries TRBV20-1 and TRBJ1-2; TRBD1 might be the D (6 bases). This CDR3 contains 11 residues. Trimming took off 6 bases at V and 8 bases at J, with 13 bases between the two ends. CDR1 and CDR2 (germline): DFQATT, SNEGSKA (reference sequence). CDR3 nucleotides: TGCAGTGCGAAAAGGGGGGGAGGCTACACCTTC. This sequence encodes CSAKRGGGYTF.

The chain has TRBV7-6 and TRBJ2-3; 12 bases fit TRBD2. Germline CDR1 and CDR2: SGHVS and FNYEAQ. J lost 2 bases, V lost 6 bases, and 3 bases had no gene match. This CDR3 contains 15 residues. CDR3 DNA: TGTGCCAGCAGGCGACTAGCGGGAGCCACAGATACGCAGTATTTT. This encodes CASRRLAGATDTQYF.

This chain uses TRBV3-1 (or the pseudogene TRBV3-2) with TRBJ2-6; possible D gene TRBD2, 6 bases. Trimming stripped 0 bases from V and 0 bases from J, with 9 bases between. This CDR3 is built from 17 residues. Per the germline V gene, CDR1 is LGHDT and CDR2 is YNNKEL (reference sequence). CDR3 residues: CASSQEGRGSGANVLTF. The CDR3 DNA sequence: TGTGCCAGCAGCCAAGAAGGGCGGGGCTCTGGGGCCAACGTCCTGACTTTC.

V is TRBV4-1 and J is TRBJ1-2, with D possibly matching TRBD1 (6 bases). This CDR3 is built from 17 residues. V was clipped by 1 base and J by 3 bases, with 18 bases between them. CDR1 is MGHRA and CDR2 is YSYEKL in the germline V gene. The CDR3 protein is CASSQGRGGPGDYGYTF. CDR3 DNA: TGCGCCAGCAGCCAAGGCCGCGGGGGCCCTGGGGACTATGGCTACACCTTC.

This clone was recorded only once. V gene TRBV9 combines with J gene TRBJ1-2; TRBD1 might be the D (6 bases). Germline V CDR1 and CDR2: SGDLS, YYNGEE. Trimming cost V 3 bases and J 7 bases, with 13 bases left between them. The CDR3 has 13 amino acids. This CDR3 is CASSADRMVGYTF. DNA for the CDR3: TGTGCCAGCAGCGCGGACAGAATGGTTGGCTACACCTTC.

This clone was seen a single time. This sequence joins TRBV10-3 and TRBJ1-1; 7 bases align to TRBD1. The CDR3 consists of 14 residues. V lost 7 bases and J lost 2; bases outside the gene matches: 7. CDR1 ENHRY and CDR2 SYGVKD come from the germline V gene. CDR3 in DNA: TGTGCCATCACCTCGACAGGGCTCAACACTGAAGCTTTCTTT. Translation gives CAITSTGLNTEAFF.

The genes are TRBV5-4 and TRBJ1-3; tentatively, D is TRBD1 (6 bases). V lost 4 bases, J lost 7 bases, and 18 bases lay in between. There are 15 residues in the CDR3. The V gene's germline CDR1 is SGHNT and CDR2 YYREEE (reference sequence). The CDR3 DNA sequence: TGTGCCAGCAGCGCCCTGTATTCAGGGGACAACACCATATATTTT. Its translation: CASSALYSGDNTIYF. Variable domain in full (rest from reference TRBV5-4 and TRBJ1-3): ETGVTQSPTHLIKTRGQQVTLRCSSQSGHNTVSWYQQALGQGPQFIFQYYREEENGRGNFPPRFSGLQFPNYSSELNVNALELDDSALYLCASSALYSGDNTIYFGEGSWLTVV.

As concerns this clone: Other DNA sequences from this sample encode an identical CDR3 as well. The CDR3 region is CASSVARNTEAFF. CDR3 DNA sequence: TGTGCCAGCAGCGTAGCTAGGAACACTGAAGCTTTCTTT. The chain links TRBV9 to TRBJ1-1; no clear D. Trimming removed 0 bases from V and 1 base from J, with 4 bases in between. The V gene's germline CDR1 is SGDLS and CDR2 YYNGEE. The CDR3 sequence is 13 residues long.

V and J are TRBV5-4 and TRBJ1-3; D ambiguous. V was pared by 0 bases and J by 6 bases, with 7 bases between. The V gene's germline CDR1 is SGHNT and CDR2 YYREEE (reference sequence). The CDR3 runs 13 residues. As DNA, the CDR3 is TGTGCCAGCAGCTTGGGTACAGAAAACACCATATATTTT. Residues: CASSLGTENTIYF.